The 6 T cell receptor beta chains listed next were all sequenced from one sample in a study of blood T cells in healthy people across ages. The authors ran a second PCR of roughly 7 to 11 cycles using a sample-barcoded 5' primer and a J-beta primer mix. TCRdb reprocessed the 5' RACE reads with MiXCR, giving one entry per CDR3 protein. Counted here are about 1.6 million distinct CDR3 sequences, roughly 32% occurring once; the ten biggest clones make up 11%. Sample: blood. These receptors were taken from a woman in her 30s in good health.

This clonotype was seen more than once but under ten times. CDR3: CAWSLIGPNEQFF. The CDR3 DNA follows: TGTGCCTGGAGTCTTATCGGACCAAATGAGCAGTTCTTC. The genes are TRBV30 and TRBJ2-1; no firm D call. Trimming took 2 bases from V and 7 from J, leaving 12 bases between them. The CDR3 runs 13 residues. Per germline, CDR1 GTSNPN and CDR2 SVGIG (reference sequence).

This clonotype was counted only a few times. The chain couples TRBV20-1 to TRBJ2-3, with TRBD1 identical over 7 bases. Germline V lookup: CDR1 DFQATT, CDR2 SNEGSKA (reference sequence). V lost 6 bases, J lost 0 bases, and 12 bases stayed unmatched. This CDR3 is built from 16 residues. Here the CDR3 reads CSAHRDSSPSTDTQYF. The CDR3 nucleotides are TGCAGTGCACACCGGGACAGCTCTCCTAGCACAGATACGCAGTATTTT.

This clonotype was seen many times. The chain recombines TRBV7-2 with TRBJ2-1; D is possibly TRBD1 or TRBD2 (5 bases each). The ends were cut back, 3 bases at V and 4 bases at J, with 7 bases in the middle. This CDR3 region has 13 residues. Germline V gives CDR1 SGHTA, CDR2 FQGNSA. The CDR3 is CASSLGRYNEQFF. In DNA form, the CDR3 reads TGTGCCAGCAGCTTGGGACGTTACAATGAGCAGTTCTTC.

V and J are TRBV3-1 and TRBJ1-4; 9 positions match TRBD1. This CDR3 region has 18 residues. The germline V gene has CDR1 LGHDT and CDR2 YNNKEL (reference sequence). The junction had 14 bases not matched to a gene; V was cut back by 2 bases and J by 7 bases. CDR3 sequence reads: CASSQLWRTGGGGEKLFF. The CDR3 region has the DNA TGTGCCAGCAGCCAACTTTGGAGAACAGGGGGCGGTGGTGAAAAACTGTTTTTT.

The chain recombines TRBV7-3 with TRBJ2-1; 7 nucleotides agree with TRBD2. V gave up 0 bases and J gave up 4 bases; unmatched junction bases: 6. This CDR3 spans 16 amino acids. Germline CDR1 reads SGHTA; CDR2 reads FQGTGA. The CDR3 protein is CASSLTSLAEYNEQFF. In DNA, the CDR3 is TGTGCCAGCAGCTTAACGTCCCTAGCGGAGTACAATGAGCAGTTCTTC.

As regards this clonotype: This may come from a read error, since a much larger clone is one base off. The chain has TRBV29-1 and TRBJ2-7; D is unresolved. The J call may be in error: the DNA end matches TRBJ2-5 better. The V gene's germline CDR1 is SQVTM and CDR2 ANQGSEA. CDR3 length equals 12 residues. The CDR3 sequence: CSVGSIVETQYF. The CDR3 DNA follows: TGCAGCGTTGGGTCGATTGTGGAGACCCAGTACTTC.